The 8 T cell receptor beta chains given below trace back to one sample, sequenced in a study of cytomegalovirus exposure and HLA in healthy donors. PCR involved 60 Vbeta and 13 Jbeta primers. Sequenced by immunoSEQ multiplex PCR; TCRdb stores in-frame clones only, minus some. The sample yields more than 65,000 clones, 79% seen once. The sample comprised PBMCs. These receptor sequences come from a woman aged 40 to 55 in good health and CMV-seropositive.

This chain uses TRBV27 with TRBJ2-7, with TRBD2 as a possible D gene (6 bases). The CDR3 has 13 residues. Germline CDR1 reads MNHEY; CDR2 reads SMNVEV (reference sequence). V was clipped by 8 bases and J by 2 bases, with 13 bases between them. CDR3 protein: CASRDSSAYEQYF. The CDR3 DNA follows: TGTGCCAGCCGGGACTCCAGCGCCTACGAGCAGTACTTC.

The table lists this clone with a few counts. The genes are TRBV13 and TRBJ2-6; maybe TRBD2 (7 bases). The CDR3 is 18 residues long. Germline assignment: CDR1 PRHDT and CDR2 FYEKMQ (reference sequence). Trimming left V 5 bases short and J 0 bases short, with 17 bases between. The CDR3 spells CASSPRGGGPSGANVLTF. The CDR3 bases are TGTGCCAGCAGCCCCCGGGGAGGGGGTCCCTCTGGGGCCAACGTCCTGACTTTC.

This chain connects TRBV4-1 to TRBJ1-1; TRBD1 matches at 10 bases. Germline CDR1 MGHRA, CDR2 YSYEKL. The CDR3 covers 16 residues. V was clipped by 4 bases and J by 4 bases; unmatched bases: 9. The CDR3 nucleotides read TGCGCCAGCAGCCGCGACAGGGGGCGTTTCGGCACTGAAGCTTTCTTT. Its protein product is CASSRDRGRFGTEAFF.

The V gene is TRBV14, the J gene TRBJ2-1; 11 nucleotides agree with TRBD2. V lost 2 bases to trimming and J lost 3 bases; unmatched junction nucleotides: 15. The CDR3 runs 20 residues. Germline V lookup: CDR1 SGHDN, CDR2 FVKESK. Here the CDR3 reads CASSQILAGTSGTFYNEQFF. The CDR3 nucleotides are TGTGCCAGCAGCCAAATTCTTGCGGGGACTAGCGGAACCTTCTACAATGAGCAGTTCTTC.

The chain uses TRBV30 and TRBJ2-5, with TRBD2 matching 8 bases. This CDR3 is built from 15 residues. The V gene end was trimmed by 5 bases and the J gene end by 5 bases; junction bases not matched to a gene: 13. Germline CDR1 is GTSNPN and CDR2 is SVGIG (reference sequence). CDR3 in DNA: TGTGCCTGGGGGGGGAGCGGGGGCCGCGGGGAGACCCAGTACTTC. Its translation: CAWGGSGGRGETQYF. Drawing the rest from reference TRBV30 and TRBJ2-5, the complete variable domain is SQTIHQWPATLVQPVGSPLSLECTVEGTSNPNLYWYRQAAGRGLQLLFYSVGIGQISSEVPQNLSASRPQDRQFILSSKKLLLSDSGFYLCAWGGSGGRGETQYFGPGTRLLVL.

The chain carries TRBV30 and TRBJ1-4; D not certain. The CDR3 extends over 14 amino acids. V was cut by 0 bases and J by 5 bases, with 10 bases left in between. Germline CDR1 reads GTSNPN; CDR2 reads SVGIG (reference sequence). The CDR3 nucleotides read TGTGCCTGGAGTGTGGGTAGGAGGAATGAAAAACTGTTTTTT. Translated: CAWSVGRRNEKLFF.

The chain is built from TRBV11-2 and TRBJ2-7, with 10 nucleotides matching TRBD2. CDR3 size: 17 residues. J gave up 4 bases and V 4 bases, and 13 bases lay outside the gene matches. In germline, CDR1 is SGHAT, CDR2 FQNNGV. CDR3 nucleotide sequence: TGTGCCAGCAGCTCCCTAGCGGGAGCGGGATCGACGTACGAGCAGTACTTC. Protein sequence: CASSSLAGAGSTYEQYF.

V gene TRBV2 combines with J gene TRBJ2-3; tentative D call: TRBD2 (5 bases). The germline gives CDR1 SNHLY, CDR2 FYNNEI. Deletions cut 8 bases from V and 2 bases from J, with 14 bases between. The CDR3 runs 14 residues. The DNA of the CDR3 is TGTGCCAGCGGGAAGACTACCTCCACAGATACGCAGTATTTT. Translated, it gives CASGKTTSTDTQYF.